This T cell receptor (beta chain) is from a study of blood T cell repertoires in COVID-19. Overall study: The cDNA or gDNA used as material had been derived from T cells, B-cell-depleted T cells, or PBMCs.

This CDR3 comprises 15 residues. V shed 0 bases and J shed 0 bases, with 7 bases lying between them. The V gene's germline CDR1 is SGHDT and CDR2 YYEEEE. The repertoire was sequenced with immunoSEQ multiplex PCR; TCRdb's copy has only in-frame clones and lacks some. The sample shows approximately 140,000 clones, roughly 82% of them seen only once. Source material: peripheral blood. The TCR comes from a man aged 65 to 79 with acute or convalescent COVID-19. J is TRBJ1-3 and V is TRBV5-6; D uncertain. The CDR3 loop is CASSLAPGSGNTIYF. The CDR3 nucleotides read TGTGCCAGCAGCTTGGCCCCAGGCTCTGGAAACACCATATATTTT.